These 2 T cell receptor beta chains were sequenced from one sample in a study of blood T cell repertoires in COVID-19. Assay used: immunoSEQ multiplex PCR; TCRdb lists only in-frame clones, some missing. The sample shows 200,000 to 250,000 clones, just under 90% of them seen only once. Sequencing was done on a sample of peripheral blood. The receptors were sampled from a man younger than 40 with COVID-19, enrolled during active disease.

This clone occurred once. The J gene is TRBJ1-6, the V gene TRBV7-2, with D unresolved. CDR1 is SGHTA, CDR2 FQGNSA, per germline. The CDR3 contains 14 residues. V was cut by 6 bases and J by 6 bases, with 12 bases left in between. This CDR3 is CASRPQIANSPLHF. The CDR3 DNA sequence: TGTGCCAGCAGGCCACAAATAGCTAATTCACCCCTCCACTTT.

CDR3 region: CASSPWDRAQPQHF. CDR3 coding DNA: TGTGCCAGCAGCCCTTGGGACAGGGCTCAGCCCCAGCATTTT. The rearrangement links TRBV7-2 to TRBJ1-5, with TRBD1 identical over 9 bases. This CDR3 has 14 residues. The ends lost 5 bases at V and 6 bases at J; junction bases unmatched: 5. Germline-derived CDR1 and CDR2 are SGHTA and FQGNSA.